This paragraph covers one T cell receptor beta chain sequence. The data were obtained in a study of OX40 agonist ivuxolimab in advanced cancers. Looking at the study overall: Three patients had partial responses: one hepatocellular carcinoma, two cutaneous melanoma.

Assay: immunoSEQ multiplex PCR; the TCRdb copy retains only in-frame clones and omits some. The data contain about 76,000 clones, roughly 85% of them seen just once; the ten biggest clones take up roughly 6%. Trimming removed 2 bases from V and 3 bases from J, with 10 bases in between. This CDR3 region has 14 residues. The germline gives CDR1 KGHSH, CDR2 LQKENI. The source of this sequence is an adult with an advanced solid tumor such as melanoma, head and neck, liver or kidney cancer. The input for sequencing was CD4+ or CD8+ T cells sorted from blood, taken in a trial of the OX40 agonist ivuxolimab. The genes are TRBV18 and TRBJ1-1; D not certain. The CDR3 protein is CASSPKEKDTEAFF. The CDR3 nucleotides read TGTGCCAGCTCACCAAAGGAAAAGGACACTGAAGCTTTCTTT. Drawing the rest from reference TRBV18 and TRBJ1-1, the complete variable domain is NAGVMQNPRHLVRRRGQEARLRCSPMKGHSHVYWYRQLPEEGLKFMVYLQKENIIDESGMPKERFSAEFPKEGPSILRIQQVVRGDSAAYFCASSPKEKDTEAFFGQGTRLTVV.